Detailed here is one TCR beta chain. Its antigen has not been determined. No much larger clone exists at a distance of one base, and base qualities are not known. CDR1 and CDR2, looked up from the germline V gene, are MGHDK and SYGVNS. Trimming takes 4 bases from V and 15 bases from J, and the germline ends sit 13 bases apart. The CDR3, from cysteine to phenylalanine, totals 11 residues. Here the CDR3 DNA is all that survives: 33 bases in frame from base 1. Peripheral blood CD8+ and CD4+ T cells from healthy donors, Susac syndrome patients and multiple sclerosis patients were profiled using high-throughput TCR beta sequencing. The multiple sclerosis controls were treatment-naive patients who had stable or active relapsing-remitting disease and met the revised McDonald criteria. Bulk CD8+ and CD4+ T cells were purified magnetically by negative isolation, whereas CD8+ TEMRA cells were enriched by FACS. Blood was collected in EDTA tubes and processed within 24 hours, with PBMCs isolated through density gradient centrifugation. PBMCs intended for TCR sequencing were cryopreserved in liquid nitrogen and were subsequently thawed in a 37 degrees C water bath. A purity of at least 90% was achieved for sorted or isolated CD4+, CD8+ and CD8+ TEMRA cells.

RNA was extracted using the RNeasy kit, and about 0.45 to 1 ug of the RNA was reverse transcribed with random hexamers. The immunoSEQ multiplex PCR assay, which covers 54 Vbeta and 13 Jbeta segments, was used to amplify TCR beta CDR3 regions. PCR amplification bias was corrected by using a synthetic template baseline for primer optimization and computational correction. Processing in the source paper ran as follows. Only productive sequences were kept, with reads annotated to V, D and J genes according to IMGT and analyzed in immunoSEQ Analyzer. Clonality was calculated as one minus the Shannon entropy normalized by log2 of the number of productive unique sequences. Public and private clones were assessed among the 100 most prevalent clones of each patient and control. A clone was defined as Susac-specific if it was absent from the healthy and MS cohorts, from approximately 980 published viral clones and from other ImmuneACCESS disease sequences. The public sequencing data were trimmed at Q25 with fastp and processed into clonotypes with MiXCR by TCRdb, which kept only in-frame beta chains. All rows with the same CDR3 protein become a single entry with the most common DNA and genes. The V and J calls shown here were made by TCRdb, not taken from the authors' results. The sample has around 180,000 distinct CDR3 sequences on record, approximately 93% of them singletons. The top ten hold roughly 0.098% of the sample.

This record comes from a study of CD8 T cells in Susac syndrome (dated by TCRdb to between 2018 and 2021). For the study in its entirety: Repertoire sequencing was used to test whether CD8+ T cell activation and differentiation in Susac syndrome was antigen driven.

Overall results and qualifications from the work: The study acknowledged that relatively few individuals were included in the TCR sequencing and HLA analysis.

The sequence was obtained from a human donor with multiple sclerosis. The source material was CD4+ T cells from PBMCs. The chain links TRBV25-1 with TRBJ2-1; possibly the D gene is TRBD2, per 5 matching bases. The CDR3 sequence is CASSAGWGLFF. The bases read TGTGCCAGCAGTGCGGGGTGGGGTCTGTTCTTC.